A single sample gave rise to the 30 T cell receptor beta chains below, sequenced in a study of beta chain features in type 1 diabetes. The study reverse transcribed the entire isolated RNA, so it sequenced expressed TCRB transcripts. Clones were read by immunoSEQ multiplex PCR, and TCRdb kept only the in-frame ones, dropping some. The sample records 600,000 to 700,000 clones, roughly 13% being singletons. Notes on the study in general: There was a moderate but significant shortening of TCRB CDR3s in all four CD4+ subsets of Type 1 diabetes patients.

No antigens are known for them. What was sequenced was naive CD4+ T cells from blood. The receptor set was obtained from a man in his late teens or twenties with type 1 diabetes.

This chain uses TRBV15 with TRBJ1-2; 9 bases agree with TRBD1. The length of the CDR3 is 15 residues. The germline CDR1 and CDR2 sequences are LNHNV and YYDKDF (reference sequence). The V gene end was trimmed by 1 base and the J gene end by 5 bases; junction bases not matched to a gene: 5. DNA for the CDR3: TGTGCCACCAGCAGAGTAGGGACAGGGATTTATGGCTACACCTTC. It codes for CATSRVGTGIYGYTF.

This clone was recorded a few times. V and J are TRBV7-9 and TRBJ1-5, with D hard to call. Trimming removed 4 bases at V and 4 bases at J, with 5 bases between. The germline V gene encodes CDR1 SEHNR and CDR2 FQNEAQ (reference sequence). CDR3 size: 12 residues. For the CDR3, the DNA is TGTGCCAGCAGCTGGTTGAATCAGCCCCAGCATTTT. Encoded protein: CASSWLNQPQHF.

The sample holds a few counts of this clone. This sample also contains other DNA sequences that code for the same CDR3. The chain recombines TRBV5-1 with TRBJ1-2, with 9 bases matching TRBD1. V was clipped by 4 bases and J by 5 bases; unmatched bases: 3. The CDR3 totals 13 residues. Germline V gene lookup returns CDR1 SGHRS and CDR2 YFSETQ. The CDR3 is CASSPGTGYGYTF. The CDR3 region has the DNA TGCGCCAGCAGCCCAGGGACAGGGTATGGCTACACCTTC.

Notes on this clone: Germline is not matched at one junction end, which may reflect a read error. The chain combines TRBV7-2 with TRBJ2-3; TRBD2 is a possible D gene (5 bases). The CDR3 totals 13 residues. Germline V gene lookup returns CDR1 SGHTA and CDR2 FQGNSA. The CDR3 spells CASSLGRGDYDIF. Written as DNA, the CDR3 is TGTGCCAGCAGCTTAGGGAGAGGCGACTACGATATTTTT. Full variable domain (outside the CDR3, taken from reference TRBV7-2 and TRBJ2-3): GAGVSQSPSNKVTEKGKDVELRCDPISGHTALYWYRQSLGQGLEFLIYFQGNSAPDKSGLPSDRFSAERTGGSVSTLTIQRTQQEDSAVYLCASSLGRGDYDIFGPGTRLTVL.

This clone was picked up a small number of times. The J gene is TRBJ2-2, the V gene TRBV15; no definite D call. V shed 0 bases and J shed 5 bases, with 4 bases lying between them. Germline assignment: CDR1 LNHNV and CDR2 YYDKDF (reference sequence). CDR3 length: 13 residues. CDR3 DNA sequence: TGTGCCACCAGCAGAGATCGAACCGGGGAGCTGTTTTTT. It encodes CATSRDRTGELFF.

Only a few counts were recorded for this clone. The rearrangement links TRBV4-1 to TRBJ1-2; D ambiguous. This CDR3 has 15 amino acids. The V gene's germline CDR1 is MGHRA and CDR2 YSYEKL. V was pared by 0 bases and J by 5 bases, with 13 bases between. CDR3 in DNA: TGCGCCAGCAGCCAAGATCTTAGCGGGAGGTATGGCTACACCTTC. Amino acids: CASSQDLSGRYGYTF.

The table lists this clone with a few counts. The gene calls are TRBV7-9 and TRBJ1-6; TRBD1 is a possible D gene (5 bases). V lost 2 bases and J lost 7, with 9 bases in between. The V gene's germline CDR1 is SEHNR and CDR2 FQNEAQ (reference sequence). The CDR3 totals 14 residues. The chain's CDR3 is CASSLNGDNSPLHF. The CDR3 DNA follows: TGTGCCAGCAGCTTAAACGGGGACAATTCACCCCTCCACTTT.

This clone was observed a handful of times. This chain joins TRBV30 and TRBJ1-1; D is unclear. Germline V gene lookup returns CDR1 GTSNPN and CDR2 SVGIG (reference sequence). The CDR3 is 12 residues long. The V and J ends lost 5 bases and 1 base respectively, with 8 bases between them. This CDR3 is CAWGWENTEAFF. The CDR3, as DNA: TGTGCCTGGGGTTGGGAGAACACTGAAGCTTTCTTT.

This clone has only a few counts. This sequence joins TRBV7-3 and TRBJ2-3, with D possibly matching TRBD1 (6 bases). Germline V CDR1 and CDR2: SGHTA, FQGTGA. V lost 6 bases and J 0 bases, leaving 13 bases between the germline ends. The CDR3 has 15 residues. The CDR3: CASSIGTPSTDTQYF. The DNA for the CDR3 is TGTGCCAGCAGTATCGGGACACCTAGCACAGATACGCAGTATTTT.

Comment on this clone: One end of the junction fails to match germline, which may point to a read error. This chain joins TRBV6-6 and TRBJ2-5; D not certain. Germline CDR1 and CDR2: MNHNY and SVGAGI (reference sequence). The CDR3 runs 15 residues. DNA of the CDR3: TGTGCCATCAGTGAGTCGACGGGTACCCAAGAGACCCAGTACTTC. It is translated as CAISESTGTQETQYF.

This clone appeared a few times. The V gene is TRBV30, the J gene TRBJ1-2; weak D call: TRBD1 (5 bases). The CDR3 covers 13 residues. Germline V gene sequence: CDR1 GTSNPN, CDR2 SVGIG (reference sequence). The V gene lost 1 base and the J gene lost 8 bases, with 14 bases spanning the gap. Written as DNA, the CDR3 is TGTGCCTGGAGTGCAGAGCCCCGGGGGGGCTACACCTTC. This sequence encodes CAWSAEPRGGYTF.

This clone was counted between two and nine times. V gene TRBV9 combines with J gene TRBJ2-3, with D unresolved. The CDR3 covers 13 residues. Germline lookup yields CDR1 SGDLS and CDR2 YYNGEE. Trimming stripped 0 bases from V and 4 bases from J, with 6 bases between. The CDR3 here is CASSVGHPDTQYF. In DNA, the CDR3 is TGTGCCAGCAGCGTAGGACACCCAGATACGCAGTATTTT.

The gene calls are TRBV4-1 and TRBJ1-2; D is unclear. V lost 0 bases, J lost 7 bases, and 3 bases lay in between. This CDR3 region has 11 residues. Germline CDR1 reads MGHRA; CDR2 reads YSYEKL. The CDR3 sequence: CASSQDSGYTF. CDR3 sequence (DNA): TGCGCCAGCAGCCAAGATTCTGGCTACACCTTC.

This rearrangement joins TRBV7-9 to TRBJ1-1; unclear D gene. Germline loops: CDR1 SEHNR, CDR2 FQNEAQ (reference sequence). With 2 bases removed from V and 0 bases from J, the gap between germline ends came to 10 bases. The CDR3 is made up of 15 amino acids. Written as DNA, the CDR3 is TGTGCCAGCAGCTTACAGACACTGATGAACACTGAAGCTTTCTTT. It translates to CASSLQTLMNTEAFF. Variable domain in full (rest from reference TRBV7-9 and TRBJ1-1): DTGVSQNPRHKITKRGQNVTFRCDPISEHNRLYWYRQTLGQGPEFLTYFQNEAQLEKSRLLSDRFSAERPKGSFSTLEIQRTEQGDSAMYLCASSLQTLMNTEAFFGQGTRLTVV.

The chain couples TRBV9 to TRBJ2-5; TRBD2 aligns across 7 bases. CDR3 size: 16 residues. Per germline, CDR1 SGDLS and CDR2 YYNGEE. The V segment lost 2 bases and the J segment 1 base; nucleotides outside the gene matches: 8. For the CDR3, the DNA is TGTGCCAGCAGCGTGGGGCCGGGACTAACCCAAGAGACCCAGTACTTC. Its protein is CASSVGPGLTQETQYF.

Worth noting for this clone: Other DNA sequences within the sample encode an identical CDR3. This rearrangement joins TRBV18 to TRBJ1-5, with a tentative D call TRBD1 (6 bases). Germline CDR1 and CDR2: KGHSH and LQKENI. Trimming stripped 2 bases from V and 2 bases from J, with 10 bases between. The CDR3 totals 15 residues. CDR3 region: CASSPTGAGNQPQHF. DNA of the CDR3: TGTGCCAGCTCACCAACGGGGGCGGGCAATCAGCCCCAGCATTTT. The full variable domain, its missing parts supplied by reference TRBV18 and TRBJ1-5, is NAGVMQNPRHLVRRRGQEARLRCSPMKGHSHVYWYRQLPEEGLKFMVYLQKENIIDESGMPKERFSAEFPKEGPSILRIQQVVRGDSAAYFCASSPTGAGNQPQHFGDGTRLSIL.

The chain employs TRBV27 and TRBJ1-1; the match to TRBD1 covers 8 bases. The J segment lost 6 bases and the V segment lost 7 bases, leaving 7 bases of the junction unmatched. Per the germline V gene, CDR1 is MNHEY and CDR2 is SMNVEV (reference sequence). The CDR3 is made up of 13 amino acids. The CDR3 DNA is TGTGCCAGCACCACAGGGGGTAGGGCTGAAGCTTTCTTT. Translated: CASTTGGRAEAFF.

This clone showed up just a few times. The chain carries TRBV7-6 and TRBJ1-1; D perhaps matches TRBD1 (5 bases). This CDR3 spans 13 amino acids. Germline V lookup: CDR1 SGHVS, CDR2 FNYEAQ. The V end was cut by 6 bases, the J end by 4 bases, with 12 bases between. CDR3 residues: CASRPQGGTEAFF. The CDR3 DNA reads as TGTGCCAGCAGGCCCCAGGGTGGCACTGAAGCTTTCTTT.

This clone has a handful of counts. This chain uses TRBV7-3 with TRBJ2-1; weak D call: TRBD1 (6 bases). In germline, CDR1 is SGHTA, CDR2 FQGTGA. Trimming took off 2 bases at V and 3 bases at J, with 11 bases between the two ends. The CDR3 spans 15 residues. CDR3 bases: TGTGCCAGCAGCTTACACAGGGATAACTACAATGAGCAGTTCTTC. This encodes CASSLHRDNYNEQFF.

This clone was counted a few times. One end of the junction does not line up with germline, which may come from a read error. The rearrangement uses TRBV10-3 and TRBJ1-5; 7 bases line up with TRBD1. The CDR3 has 13 amino acids. CDR1 and CDR2 (germline): ENHRY, SYGVKD. The CDR3 protein is CAIGEGAGQPQHF. The CDR3 bases are TGTGCCATCGGTGAGGGGGCCGGTCAGCCCCAGCATTTT.

The chain combines TRBV5-1 with TRBJ2-3; 14 bases fit TRBD2. This CDR3 comprises 16 residues. Germline V gene sequence: CDR1 SGHRS, CDR2 YFSETQ. After removal of 5 bases from V and 3 bases from J, the junction contained 5 bases not matched to a gene. CDR3 loop: CASRRLAGGRTDTQYF. CDR3 DNA: TGCGCCAGCAGACGACTAGCGGGGGGGCGGACAGATACGCAGTATTTT.

This clone was seen a few times. The chain couples TRBV2 to TRBJ2-2; a weak D match, TRBD2 (6 bases). V gave up 5 bases and J gave up 5 bases, with 15 bases separating them. This CDR3 is 15 amino acids long. Germline V gene lookup returns CDR1 SNHLY and CDR2 FYNNEI. CDR3 loop: CASSNSGPKTGELFF. The CDR3, as DNA: TGTGCCAGCAGTAATAGCGGTCCTAAAACCGGGGAGCTGTTTTTT.

This clone appeared a few times. As DNA, the CDR3 is TGTGCCAGCAGCGTAGGGCCTAGCGGGGGGGCGGAGACCCAGTACTTC. It encodes CASSVGPSGGAETQYF. This chain connects TRBV9 to TRBJ2-5; 12 positions agree with TRBD2. J lost 5 bases, V lost 0 bases, and 5 bases had no gene match. CDR1 and CDR2 from the germline V gene are SGDLS and YYNGEE. The CDR3 runs to 16 residues. Drawing the rest from reference TRBV9 and TRBJ2-5, the complete variable domain is DSGVTQTPKHLITATGQRVTLRCSPRSGDLSVYWYQQSLDQGLQFLIQYYNGEERAKGNILERFSAQQFPDLHSELNLSSLELGDSALYFCASSVGPSGGAETQYFGPGTRLLVL.

This clone came up a few times. The rearrangement joins TRBV30 to TRBJ1-2; TRBD1 aligns across 7 bases. The V segment lost 0 bases and the J segment 2 bases; nucleotides outside the gene matches: 3. Germline CDR1 and CDR2: GTSNPN and SVGIG (reference sequence). The CDR3 spans 14 residues. In nucleotides, the CDR3 is TGTGCCTGGAGTGTACAGGGGACGAACTATGGCTACACCTTC. It yields the protein CAWSVQGTNYGYTF. Full variable domain (remainder filled in from reference TRBV30 and TRBJ1-2): SQTIHQWPATLVQPVGSPLSLECTVEGTSNPNLYWYRQAAGRGLQLLFYSVGIGQISSEVPQNLSASRPQDRQFILSSKKLLLSDSGFYLCAWSVQGTNYGYTFGSGTRLTVV.

The chain uses TRBV18 and TRBJ1-6; the D is unclear. Per germline, CDR1 KGHSH and CDR2 LQKENI. The V end lost 3 bases, the J end lost 5 bases, and 8 bases lay between the germline ends. CDR3 size: 14 residues. This chain's CDR3 is CASSPTPNNSPLHF. The CDR3 nucleotides read TGTGCCAGCTCACCTACACCCAATAATTCACCCCTCCACTTT.

This clone was detected only a few times. The chain combines TRBV28 with TRBJ1-3, with TRBD1 matching 8 bases. After removal of 6 bases from V and 4 bases from J, the junction contained 2 bases not matched to a gene. This CDR3 is 13 amino acids long. The germline V gene encodes CDR1 MDHEN and CDR2 SYDVKM. The CDR3 region has the DNA TGTGCCAGCAGCCGGGACAGGGGAAACACCATATATTTT. This gives the protein CASSRDRGNTIYF.

This clone was seen only a few times. The V and J genes are TRBV5-1 and TRBJ2-3; a possible D gene is TRBD1 (6 bases). Deletions cut 2 bases from V and 1 base from J, with 11 bases between. The CDR3 totals 15 residues. Looked up from germline, CDR1 is SGHRS and CDR2 is YFSETQ. The CDR3 loop reads CASSFGTTGTDTQYF. DNA of the CDR3: TGCGCCAGCAGCTTTGGGACAACCGGCACAGATACGCAGTATTTT. The variable domain in full, with the rest retrieved from reference TRBV5-1 and TRBJ2-3, is KAGVTQTPRYLIKTRGQQVTLSCSPISGHRSVSWYQQTPGQGLQFLFEYFSETQRNKGNFPGRFSGRQFSNSRSEMNVSTLELGDSALYLCASSFGTTGTDTQYFGPGTRLTVL.

This clone was counted a few times. The V call is TRBV7-2, the J call TRBJ2-7; D gene uncertain. Germline V gene lookup returns CDR1 SGHTA and CDR2 FQGNSA. This CDR3 is 13 amino acids long. V was pared by 5 bases and J by 5 bases, with 13 bases between. CDR3 in DNA: TGTGCCAGCAGCCCGGGCCTGGACCACGAGCAGTACTTC. Translating it yields CASSPGLDHEQYF.

The chain couples TRBV14 to TRBJ1-3; no firm D call. Germline V gene data show CDR1 as SGHDN and CDR2 as FVKESK. The V end lost 3 bases, the J end lost 0 bases, and 6 bases lay between the germline ends. The length of the CDR3 is 14 residues. CDR3 DNA sequence: TGTGCCAGCAGCCAGGCGTACTCTGGAAACACCATATATTTT. The encoded protein is CASSQAYSGNTIYF.

This clone turned up a few times. The rearrangement joins TRBV30 to TRBJ2-6; D unresolved. The ends were cut back, 3 bases at V and 0 bases at J, with 15 bases in the middle. Looked up from germline, CDR1 is GTSNPN and CDR2 is SVGIG (reference sequence). CDR3 length: 17 residues. The CDR3 protein is CAWSGRRISSGANVLTF. Written as DNA, the CDR3 is TGTGCCTGGAGCGGACGGAGAATAAGCTCTGGGGCCAACGTCCTGACTTTC.